The 26 T cell receptor beta chains below were found in one sample sequenced in a study of shared clonotypes between healthy human individuals. Naive CD8 cells comprised CD45RO-negative, CCR7-positively selected cells, excluding terminally differentiated effector memory CD45RA+ cells. The protocol was immunoSEQ multiplex PCR, while the TCRdb copy is restricted to in-frame clones and leaves out a portion. The sample gives around 1.9 million clones, 85% to 95% of which show up once; under 2% is in the top ten. The sample taken for sequencing was naive CD8+ T cells from PBMCs. The origin of the receptors is a man between 18 and 35 years old in good health. Some clones in this sample may be carry-over from other donors' samples.

This sequence joins TRBV7-9 and TRBJ2-7; 8 nucleotides line up with TRBD1. With V trimmed by 5 bases and J by 2 bases, 8 bases remained unmatched. CDR3 length: 15 amino acids. CDR1 SEHNR and CDR2 FQNEAQ come from the germline V gene (reference sequence). CDR3 coding DNA: TGTGCCAGCAGCCTCGGACAGGGAAAGGCCTACGAGCAGTACTTC. Protein sequence: CASSLGQGKAYEQYF.

V usage is TRBV5-1 and J usage is TRBJ1-4; D is uncertain. This CDR3 region has 14 residues. V lost 0 bases, J lost 3 bases, and 6 bases lay in between. Looked up from germline, CDR1 is SGHRS and CDR2 is YFSETQ. CDR3 region: CASSLGKANEKLFF. The CDR3 DNA reads as TGCGCCAGCAGCTTGGGGAAGGCTAATGAAAAACTGTTTTTT.

The chain recombines TRBV6-5 with TRBJ1-5; D is undetermined. The CDR3 is 15 amino acids. V was trimmed by 6 bases and J by 0 bases, leaving 12 bases between them. CDR1 and CDR2 from the germline V gene are MNHEY and SVGAGI. In DNA form, the CDR3 reads TGTGCCAGCAGCCGGGGTCTGTTTAGCAATCAGCCCCAGCATTTT. Its protein product is CASSRGLFSNQPQHF.

The J gene is TRBJ2-7, the V gene TRBV9, with a weak D call TRBD2 (7 bases). Germline lookup yields CDR1 SGDLS and CDR2 YYNGEE. V was trimmed by 0 bases and J by 4 bases, leaving 11 bases between them. The CDR3 length is 14 residues. CDR3 coding DNA: TGTGCCAGCAGCGTAGAAGGGGGGGCTTACGAGCAGTACTTC. It specifies CASSVEGGAYEQYF.

This clone was picked up one time. The genes are TRBV18 and TRBJ2-3; TRBD2 matches 8 bases. CDR3 length: 17 residues. The V segment lost 0 bases and the J segment 2 bases; nucleotides outside the gene matches: 7. Germline-derived CDR1 and CDR2 are KGHSH and LQKENI. DNA for the CDR3: TGTGCCAGCTCACCACCTTATCGGGGGGGAATCACAGATACGCAGTATTTT. This gives the protein CASSPPYRGGITDTQYF.

This clone has a single count. This chain links TRBV27 with TRBJ1-1, with D possibly being TRBD1 (5 bases). V shed 1 base and J shed 6 bases, with 12 bases lying between them. The CDR3 is 14 amino acids. Germline lookup yields CDR1 MNHEY and CDR2 SMNVEV (reference sequence). CDR3 in amino acids: CASSLLAGEAEAFF. The CDR3 DNA is TGTGCCAGCAGTTTATTAGCGGGGGAGGCTGAAGCTTTCTTT.

The gene calls are TRBV2 and TRBJ1-3; no reliable D call. The CDR3 runs 10 residues. V was clipped by 8 bases and J by 4 bases, with 3 bases between them. Germline V lookup: CDR1 SNHLY, CDR2 FYNNEI. CDR3 protein: CASRGNTIYF. The CDR3 DNA is TGTGCCAGCCGAGGAAACACCATATATTTT.

This chain joins TRBV29-1 and TRBJ2-7; D might be TRBD2 (5 bases). Germline V lookup: CDR1 SQVTM, CDR2 ANQGSEA. V shed 2 bases and J shed 7 bases, with 9 bases lying between them. This CDR3 comprises 11 residues. The CDR3 DNA is TGCAGCGTTGAAATAACTAGGGAGCAGTACTTC. Translated, it gives CSVEITREQYF.

CDR3 protein: CASSPGVARSDRELFF. In nucleotides, the CDR3 is TGTGCCAGCAGTCCGGGGGTAGCGCGGTCAGACAGGGAGCTGTTTTTT. V is TRBV28 and J is TRBJ2-2; D possibly corresponds to TRBD2 (6 bases). The germline gives CDR1 MDHEN, CDR2 SYDVKM. V was clipped by 5 bases and J by 9 bases, with 22 bases between them. The CDR3 totals 16 residues.

The chain has TRBV29-1 and TRBJ2-7; possibly TRBD2 for D (6 bases). The V and J ends lost 3 bases and 2 bases respectively, with 14 bases between them. The CDR3 spans 14 residues. Germline-derived CDR1 and CDR2 are SQVTM and ANQGSEA. This CDR3 is CSVEMGLKPYEQYF. CDR3 in DNA: TGCAGCGTTGAGATGGGACTGAAACCCTACGAGCAGTACTTC.

On this clone: Other DNA sequences within the sample encode an identical CDR3. This sequence joins TRBV7-3 and TRBJ2-1; no clear D. CDR3 length: 13 amino acids. V gave up 2 bases and J gave up 7 bases, with 9 bases separating them. CDR1 and CDR2 from the germline V gene are SGHTA and FQGTGA. The CDR3 DNA follows: TGTGCCAGCAGCTTAGGTGGGCAGAATGAGCAGTTCTTC. This encodes CASSLGGQNEQFF.

The chain recombines TRBV27 with TRBJ2-3; 12 nucleotides match TRBD1. CDR1 is MNHEY, CDR2 SMNVEV, per germline (reference sequence). V trimming: 0 bases; J trimming: 3 bases; junction bases outside the gene matches: 7. The CDR3 is made up of 18 amino acids. CDR3 in amino acids: CASSLSYLGQGATDTQYF. In nucleotides, the CDR3 is TGTGCCAGCAGTTTATCATATTTGGGACAGGGGGCGACAGATACGCAGTATTTT.

This chain connects TRBV19 to TRBJ1-1; possible D gene TRBD1, 5 bases. V lost 5 bases to trimming and J lost 1 base, with 14 bases between them. Germline-derived CDR1 and CDR2 are LNHDA and SQIVND (reference sequence). This CDR3 has 15 amino acids. CDR3 region: CASSGAGQGNTEAFF. The DNA of the CDR3 is TGTGCCAGTAGTGGGGCGGGGCAGGGGAACACTGAAGCTTTCTTT.

The chain couples TRBV4-1 to TRBJ2-7, with TRBD1 matching 9 bases. V lost 0 bases to trimming and J lost 4 bases; unmatched junction nucleotides: 13. Germline V gene data show CDR1 as MGHRA and CDR2 as YSYEKL. The CDR3 spans 18 residues. The CDR3 coding sequence is TGCGCCAGCAGCCAAGATGGGACAGGGTTCTGGGATGGTTACGAGCAGTACTTC. Protein sequence: CASSQDGTGFWDGYEQYF.

The chain carries TRBV6-6 and TRBJ1-5, with D hard to call. Germline V gene sequence: CDR1 MNHNY, CDR2 SVGAGI (reference sequence). The V and J ends lost 0 bases and 2 bases respectively, with 8 bases between them. This CDR3 is built from 15 residues. In nucleotides, the CDR3 is TGTGCCAGCAGTTACTCCATGGATGGCAATCAGCCCCAGCATTTT. Protein product: CASSYSMDGNQPQHF.

This clone was detected a few times. Other DNA variants within this sample encode the same CDR3. The chain uses TRBV14 and TRBJ1-1; D is unclear. CDR3 size: 13 residues. Germline CDR1 is SGHDN and CDR2 is FVKESK. V was clipped by 3 bases and J by 4 bases, with 9 bases between them. The CDR3 here is CASSQALGTEAFF. CDR3 sequence (DNA): TGTGCCAGCAGCCAGGCTCTGGGCACTGAAGCTTTCTTT.

J is TRBJ2-7 and V is TRBV4-2; 8 positions agree with TRBD1. CDR1 and CDR2 from the germline V gene are LGHNA and YNFKEQ. With 5 bases clipped from V and 0 bases from J, the junction kept 9 bases outside the gene matches. CDR3 length: 16 amino acids. CDR3 region: CASSGETGDSSYEQYF. The DNA of the CDR3 is TGTGCCAGCAGCGGGGAGACAGGGGACAGCTCCTACGAGCAGTACTTC.

CDR3 nucleotide sequence: TGCAGTGCGGACGGATCCTACGAGCAGTACTTC. This codes for CSADGSYEQYF. The chain employs TRBV20-1 and TRBJ2-7; no clear D gene. CDR1 is DFQATT, CDR2 SNEGSKA, per germline (reference sequence). Trimming left V 6 bases short and J 1 base short, with 7 bases between. The CDR3 contains 11 residues.

The chain joins TRBV9 to TRBJ2-1; D perhaps matches TRBD2 (7 bases). With 3 bases removed from V and 0 bases from J, the gap between germline ends came to 19 bases. Germline CDR1 reads SGDLS; CDR2 reads YYNGEE. This CDR3 contains 18 residues. The CDR3 sequence is CASSEGTIQGPSYNEQFF. The CDR3 DNA sequence: TGTGCCAGCAGCGAGGGGACTATACAGGGACCCTCCTACAATGAGCAGTTCTTC. Full variable domain (missing parts from reference TRBV9 and TRBJ2-1): DSGVTQTPKHLITATGQRVTLRCSPRSGDLSVYWYQQSLDQGLQFLIQYYNGEERAKGNILERFSAQQFPDLHSELNLSSLELGDSALYFCASSEGTIQGPSYNEQFFGPGTRLTVL.

The chain employs TRBV7-9 and TRBJ1-1; no reliable D call. This CDR3 has 15 amino acids. Trimming removed 5 bases from V and 5 bases from J, with 18 bases in between. Germline V CDR1 and CDR2: SEHNR, FQNEAQ (reference sequence). The CDR3 spells CASSAWDTRGTEAFF. The CDR3 DNA is TGTGCCAGCAGCGCATGGGATACCCGAGGGACTGAAGCTTTCTTT.

This clone was found once. CDR3 amino acids: CASSSGQGLSNEQFF. DNA of the CDR3: TGTGCCAGCAGTTCGGGACAGGGGCTTTCAAATGAGCAGTTCTTC. The rearrangement uses TRBV6-1 and TRBJ2-1; 10 bases are shared with TRBD1. Per the germline V gene, CDR1 is MNHNS and CDR2 is SASEGT. The trim removed 5 bases at V and 7 bases at J, leaving 8 bases unmatched. The CDR3 has 15 residues.

The V and J genes are TRBV29-1 and TRBJ1-1; no clear D. Trimming removed 4 bases at V and 4 bases at J, with 13 bases between. Germline V gene sequence: CDR1 SQVTM, CDR2 ANQGSEA. The CDR3 covers 13 residues. The CDR3 is CSVGGGRFTEAFF. The CDR3 DNA sequence: TGCAGCGTTGGAGGTGGCAGGTTCACTGAAGCTTTCTTT.

This clone was recorded only once. The chain recombines TRBV15 with TRBJ1-2; 7 bases are shared with TRBD1. The CDR3 is 14 residues long. The V gene end was trimmed by 8 bases and the J gene end by 3 bases; junction bases not matched to a gene: 9. In germline, CDR1 is LNHNV, CDR2 YYDKDF (reference sequence). The CDR3 DNA reads as TGTGCCACCGGTAGACAGGGTTCGTACTATGGCTACACCTTC. Translation: CATGRQGSYYGYTF.

The table lists this clone with a count of one. V usage is TRBV7-9 and J usage is TRBJ2-7, with TRBD2 matching over 13 bases. From germline, CDR1 is SEHNR and CDR2 FQNEAQ (reference sequence). The V gene end was trimmed by 4 bases and the J gene end by 7 bases; junction bases not matched to a gene: 10. The CDR3 covers 16 residues. The CDR3 reads CASSSATGTSGKEQYF. For the CDR3, the DNA is TGTGCCAGCAGCTCCGCTACCGGGACTAGCGGGAAAGAGCAGTACTTC.

V is TRBV6-1 and J is TRBJ1-2, with D maybe TRBD1 (5 bases). The length of the CDR3 is 15 residues. The V end lost 3 bases, the J end lost 1 base, and 12 bases lay between the germline ends. Germline V CDR1 and CDR2: MNHNS, SASEGT. This chain's CDR3 is CASSESREGNYGYTF. The DNA of the CDR3 is TGTGCCAGCAGTGAGAGCAGGGAAGGTAACTATGGCTACACCTTC.

Worth noting for this clone: Other DNA sequences in this specimen translate into the identical CDR3. This chain links TRBV27 with TRBJ2-7; 8 nucleotides line up with TRBD1. CDR1 is MNHEY and CDR2 is SMNVEV in the germline V gene (reference sequence). V gave up 3 bases and J gave up 3 bases; unmatched junction bases: 1. The CDR3 is made up of 13 amino acids. DNA of the CDR3: TGTGCCAGCAGTTTTGGGACAGGCTACGAGCAGTACTTC. Translation gives CASSFGTGYEQYF.